This T cell receptor beta chain emerged from a study of CD8 T cells in Susac syndrome. The CDR3 extends over 16 amino acids. The V segment lost 2 bases and the J segment 4 bases; nucleotides outside the gene matches: 10. Looked up from germline, CDR1 is LGHDT and CDR2 is YNNKEL (reference sequence). This clonotype appeared a single time. TCR beta sequencing was performed on blood CD8+ and CD4+ T cells. Negative isolation yielded CD4+ and CD8+ T cells, and FACS enriched TEMRA cells. Reverse transcription used roughly 0.5 to 1 ug RNA and random hexamers. The authors amplified TCR beta CDR3 across 54 Vbeta and 13 Jbeta using immunoSEQ multiplex PCR. TCRdb processed the immunoSEQ multiplex PCR reads anew with MiXCR; each CDR3 protein has one entry. Of around 220,000 distinct CDR3 sequences in the sample, 80% to 95% were seen once.

The clonotype was recovered from a human donor with multiple sclerosis. The chain couples TRBV3-1 to TRBJ1-2; 7 bases align to TRBD1. The source material was CD8+ T cells from PBMCs. The CDR3 region has the DNA TGTGCCAGCAGCCAACCAAACGACCGGGACAGCTATGGCTACACCTTC. It specifies CASSQPNDRDSYGYTF. Full variable domain (missing parts from reference TRBV3-1 and TRBJ1-2): DTAVSQTPKYLVTQMGNDKSIKCEQNLGHDTMYWYKQDSKKFLKIMFSYNNKELIINETVPNRFSPKSPDKAHLNLHINSLELGDSAVYFCASSQPNDRDSYGYTFGSGTRLTVV.